This T cell receptor (beta chain) stems from a study of response to subunit inactivated influenza vaccine. CDR3 length equals 16 residues. After removal of 2 bases from V and 6 bases from J, the junction contained 11 bases not matched to a gene. Germline CDR1 LGHDT, CDR2 YNNKEL (reference sequence). MiXCR, run by TCRdb on the RT-PCR reads, gives a single entry per CDR3 protein. This table holds some 640,000 distinct CDR3 sequences, approximately 15% found once. This clonotype was found a few times. Its antigen is still unknown. Overall study results and limits: That few new T cells are recruited by each seasonal influenza vaccination was the authors' suggestion.

V gene TRBV3-1 combines with J gene TRBJ2-5; 8 nucleotides agree with TRBD2. The sequence came from a man aged 50 to 59 who received an inactivated influenza vaccine. The material sequenced was PBMCs from blood, taken about 14 days before vaccination. CDR3 amino acids: CASSQRVIAGSKTQYF. For the CDR3, the DNA is TGTGCCAGCAGCCAAAGGGTAATAGCGGGATCGAAGACCCAGTACTTC.